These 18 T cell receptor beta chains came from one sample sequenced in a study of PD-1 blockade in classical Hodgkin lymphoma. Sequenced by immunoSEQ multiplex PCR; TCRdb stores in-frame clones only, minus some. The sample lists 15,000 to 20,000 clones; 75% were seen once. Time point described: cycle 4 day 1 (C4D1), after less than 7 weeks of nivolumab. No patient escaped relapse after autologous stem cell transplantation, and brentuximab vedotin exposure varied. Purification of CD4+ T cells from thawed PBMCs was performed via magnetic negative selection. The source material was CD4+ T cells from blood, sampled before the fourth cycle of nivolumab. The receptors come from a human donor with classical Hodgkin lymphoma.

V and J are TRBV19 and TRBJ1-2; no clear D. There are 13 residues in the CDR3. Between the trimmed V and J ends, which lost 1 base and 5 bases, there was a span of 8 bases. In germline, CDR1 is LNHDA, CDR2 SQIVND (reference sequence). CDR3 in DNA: TGTGCCAGTAGTATAGGGGCGGAATATGGCTACACCTTC. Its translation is CASSIGAEYGYTF.

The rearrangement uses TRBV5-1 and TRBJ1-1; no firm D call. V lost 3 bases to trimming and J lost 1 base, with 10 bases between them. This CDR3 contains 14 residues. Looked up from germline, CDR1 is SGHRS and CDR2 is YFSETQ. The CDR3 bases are TGCGCCAGCAGCTCGCAACTGACGAACACTGAAGCTTTCTTT. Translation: CASSSQLTNTEAFF.

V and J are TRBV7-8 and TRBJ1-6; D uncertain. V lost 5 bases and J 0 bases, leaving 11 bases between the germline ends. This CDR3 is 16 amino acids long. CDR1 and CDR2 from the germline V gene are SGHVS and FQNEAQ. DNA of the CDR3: TGTGCCAGCAGCGGATATCGGAGCTCCTATAATTCACCCCTCCACTTT. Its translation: CASSGYRSSYNSPLHF.

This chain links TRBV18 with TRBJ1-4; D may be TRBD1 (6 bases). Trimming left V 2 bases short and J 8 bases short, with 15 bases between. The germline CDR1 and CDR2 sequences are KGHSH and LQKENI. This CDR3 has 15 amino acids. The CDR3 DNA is TGTGCCAGCTCACCAGGACAGCCCTCGTTGGAAAAACTGTTTTTT. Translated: CASSPGQPSLEKLFF.

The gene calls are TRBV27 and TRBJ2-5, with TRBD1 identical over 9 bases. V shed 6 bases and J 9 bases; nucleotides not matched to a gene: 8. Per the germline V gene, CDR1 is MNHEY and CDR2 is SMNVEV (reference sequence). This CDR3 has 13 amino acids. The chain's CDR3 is CASRLTGTGSQYF. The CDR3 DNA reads TGTGCCAGCAGGCTAACCGGGACAGGGTCCCAGTACTTC.

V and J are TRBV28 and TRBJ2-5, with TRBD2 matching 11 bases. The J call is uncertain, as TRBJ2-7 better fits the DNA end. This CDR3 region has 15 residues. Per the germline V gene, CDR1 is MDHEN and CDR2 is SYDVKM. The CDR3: CASTLDSGRAYEQYF. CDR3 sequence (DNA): TGTGCCAGCACCCTGGATAGCGGGAGGGCCTACGAGCAGTACTTC.

CDR3 coding DNA: TGTGCTAGTGGTTTGATCGTTGGGGCTAACACTGAAGCTTTCTTT. Protein product: CASGLIVGANTEAFF. The chain carries TRBV12-5 and TRBJ1-1; the D gene is possibly TRBD1 (5 bases). Germline lookup yields CDR1 LGHNT and CDR2 FRNRAP. The CDR3 length is 15 residues. Trimming pared 2 bases from V and 2 bases from J, leaving 12 bases between.

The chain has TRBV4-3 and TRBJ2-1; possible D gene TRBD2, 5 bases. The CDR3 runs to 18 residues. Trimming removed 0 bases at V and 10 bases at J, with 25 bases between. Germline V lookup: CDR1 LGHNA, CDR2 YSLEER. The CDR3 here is CASSQDWYIELDHDEQFF. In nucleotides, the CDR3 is TGCGCCAGCAGCCAAGATTGGTATATCGAACTAGACCACGACGAGCAGTTCTTC.

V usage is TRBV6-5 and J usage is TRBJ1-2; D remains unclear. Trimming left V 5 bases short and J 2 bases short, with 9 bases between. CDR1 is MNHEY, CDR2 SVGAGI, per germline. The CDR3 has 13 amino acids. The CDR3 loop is CASSIGENYGYTF. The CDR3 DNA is TGTGCCAGCAGTATTGGGGAAAACTATGGCTACACCTTC.

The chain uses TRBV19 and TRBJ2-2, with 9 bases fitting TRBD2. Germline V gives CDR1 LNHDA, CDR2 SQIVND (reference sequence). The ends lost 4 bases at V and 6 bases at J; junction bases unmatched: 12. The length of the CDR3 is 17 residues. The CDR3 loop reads CASSTRGLAVRAGELFF. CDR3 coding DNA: TGTGCCAGTAGTACCCGGGGACTAGCCGTCAGGGCCGGGGAGCTGTTTTTT.

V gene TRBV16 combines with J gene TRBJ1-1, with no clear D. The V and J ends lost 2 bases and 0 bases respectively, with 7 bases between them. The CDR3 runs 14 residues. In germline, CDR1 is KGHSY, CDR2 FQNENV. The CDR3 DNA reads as TGTGCCAGCAGCCAAACCGAAATGAACACTGAAGCTTTCTTT. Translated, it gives CASSQTEMNTEAFF.

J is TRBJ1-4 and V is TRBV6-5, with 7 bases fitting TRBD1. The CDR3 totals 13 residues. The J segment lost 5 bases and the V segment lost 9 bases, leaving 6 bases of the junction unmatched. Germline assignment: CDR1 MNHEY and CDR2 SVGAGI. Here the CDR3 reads CASRQGPNEKLFF. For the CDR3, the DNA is TGTGCCAGTAGACAGGGCCCGAATGAAAAACTGTTTTTT.

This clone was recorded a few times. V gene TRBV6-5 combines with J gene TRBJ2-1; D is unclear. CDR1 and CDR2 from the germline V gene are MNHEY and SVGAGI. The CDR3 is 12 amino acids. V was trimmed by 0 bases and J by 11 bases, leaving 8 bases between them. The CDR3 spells CASSYSGQKQFF. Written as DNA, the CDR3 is TGTGCCAGCAGTTACTCTGGGCAGAAGCAGTTCTTC.

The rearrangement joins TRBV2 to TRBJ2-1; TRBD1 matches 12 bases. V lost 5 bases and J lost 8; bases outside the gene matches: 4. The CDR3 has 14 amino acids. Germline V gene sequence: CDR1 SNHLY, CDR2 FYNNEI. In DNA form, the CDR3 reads TGTGCCAGCAGTCGGGACAGGGGGCAGGATGAGCAGTTCTTC. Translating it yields CASSRDRGQDEQFF.

In DNA form, the CDR3 reads TGTGCCAGCAGTGTACCGGGGCGTGAAGCTTTCTTT. Translated, it gives CASSVPGREAFF. The chain couples TRBV28 to TRBJ1-1, with D perhaps matching TRBD1 (5 bases). V was clipped by 5 bases and J by 7 bases, with 11 bases between them. The CDR3 consists of 12 residues. Germline values: CDR1 MDHEN, CDR2 SYDVKM.

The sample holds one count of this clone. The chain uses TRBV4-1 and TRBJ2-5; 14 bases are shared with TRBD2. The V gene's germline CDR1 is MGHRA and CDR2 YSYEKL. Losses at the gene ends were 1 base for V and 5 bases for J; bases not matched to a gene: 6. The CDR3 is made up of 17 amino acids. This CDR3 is CASSQGLAGGPGETQYF. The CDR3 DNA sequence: TGCGCCAGCAGCCAAGGACTAGCGGGGGGGCCGGGGGAGACCCAGTACTTC.

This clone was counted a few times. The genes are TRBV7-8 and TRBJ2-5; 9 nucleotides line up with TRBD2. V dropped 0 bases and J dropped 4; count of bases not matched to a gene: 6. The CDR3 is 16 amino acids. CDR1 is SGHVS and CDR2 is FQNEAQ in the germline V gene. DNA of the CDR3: TGTGCCAGCAGCTTAGCTAGCGGGAGTCTCGCAGAGACCCAGTACTTC. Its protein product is CASSLASGSLAETQYF.

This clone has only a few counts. CDR3 bases: TGTGCCTCCGCTTCGGGGCCGGGTACGCAGTATTTT. It translates to CASASGPGTQYF. The rearrangement joins TRBV19 to TRBJ2-3; either TRBD1 or TRBD2 may supply D (5 bases each). The CDR3 loop spans 12 amino acids. V lost 11 bases and J lost 8, with 17 bases in between. CDR1 is LNHDA, CDR2 SQIVND, per germline (reference sequence).